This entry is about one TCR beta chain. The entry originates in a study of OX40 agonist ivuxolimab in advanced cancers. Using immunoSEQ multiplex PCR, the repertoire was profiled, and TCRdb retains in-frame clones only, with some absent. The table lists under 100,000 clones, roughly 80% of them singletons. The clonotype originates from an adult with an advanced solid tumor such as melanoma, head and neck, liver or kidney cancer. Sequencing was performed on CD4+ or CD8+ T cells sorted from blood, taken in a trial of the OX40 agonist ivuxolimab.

CDR3: CAWSRGANEKLFF. DNA for the CDR3: TGTGCCTGGAGTCGGGGGGCTAATGAAAAACTGTTTTTT. This chain links TRBV30 with TRBJ1-4, with D possibly matching TRBD1 (5 bases). The germline CDR1 and CDR2 sequences are GTSNPN and SVGIG (reference sequence). V dropped 2 bases and J dropped 3 bases, with 7 bases sitting between them. The CDR3 has 13 amino acids.